The clone carrying this T cell receptor beta chain was counted between two and nine times. This sample stems from a study of blood T cells in healthy people across ages. J was trimmed by 7 bases and V by 4 bases; bases with no gene match: 10. Germline V gene data show CDR1 as SQVTM and CDR2 as ANQGSEA. The CDR3 is 14 amino acids. A J-beta primer mix and a sample-barcoded 5' primer were used in a second PCR of about 6 to 12 cycles. In TCRdb, the 5' RACE reads were re-called with MiXCR into one record per CDR3 protein. The table shows approximately 600,000 distinct CDR3 sequences, with roughly 58% occurring only once.

The chain carries TRBV29-1 and TRBJ2-3; 8 bases match TRBD2. The source is a man aged 60-69 years in good health. The sequencing sample was made of blood. In nucleotides, the CDR3 is TGCAGCGTTGTCGCAACGGGGGGGTACAATACGCAGTATTTT. Amino acids: CSVVATGGYNTQYF.